Listed here are 22 T cell receptor beta chains from one sample, sequenced in a study of identical twins. From the 5' RACE reads, TCRdb called clonotypes with MiXCR, one entry per CDR3 protein. The table shows some 900,000 distinct CDR3 sequences, with about 12% occurring only once. These same records also appear under a second study, on yellow fever vaccine responses in identical twins.

Sequencing input: PBMCs. The receptor source for this set is a woman under 30 in good health.

The gene calls are TRBV2 and TRBJ2-3; 9 bases are shared with TRBD2. The trim removed 0 bases at V and 0 bases at J, leaving 1 base unmatched. This CDR3 region has 16 residues. Germline V lookup: CDR1 SNHLY, CDR2 FYNNEI. The CDR3 DNA is TGTGCCAGCAGTGAAGCGCTAGCGGGGAGCACAGATACGCAGTATTTT. This encodes CASSEALAGSTDTQYF.

In this sample, this clonotype turned up many times. The rearrangement links TRBV10-3 to TRBJ2-1, with 9 positions matching TRBD1. This CDR3 spans 13 amino acids. Germline V gene lookup returns CDR1 ENHRY and CDR2 SYGVKD. V was pared by 7 bases and J by 6 bases, with 4 bases of the junction left unmatched. CDR3 amino acids: CAITKTGGNEQFF. The CDR3 DNA reads as TGTGCCATCACCAAGACAGGGGGCAATGAGCAGTTCTTC.

The V and J genes are TRBV29-1 and TRBJ2-2; D might be TRBD1 or TRBD2, each matching 6 bases. CDR3 length: 17 residues. CDR1 SQVTM and CDR2 ANQGSEA come from the germline V gene. Trimming removed 6 bases from V and 1 base from J, with 21 bases in between. CDR3 nucleotide sequence: TGCAGCGTCAAAAGCCTCGCCGGGGGCGGGAACACCGGGGAGCTGTTTTTT. Protein: CSVKSLAGGGNTGELFF.

The chain links TRBV10-3 to TRBJ2-5; 12 bases line up with TRBD2. The CDR3 runs to 19 residues. Germline trimming cut 2 bases from V and 2 bases from J; bases unmatched to any gene: 12. In germline, CDR1 is ENHRY, CDR2 SYGVKD. In DNA form, the CDR3 reads TGTGCCATCAGTGAGGGACTAGCGGGGTTAAGTGGGACACAAGAGACCCAGTACTTC. Protein: CAISEGLAGLSGTQETQYF.

This clonotype has a handful of counts. The rearrangement uses TRBV6-1 and TRBJ2-5; 9 bases are a match to TRBD2. The CDR3 is 14 amino acids. The germline gives CDR1 MNHNS, CDR2 SASEGT. The V segment lost 6 bases and the J segment 1 base; nucleotides outside the gene matches: 3. The CDR3 region is CASSRLAVQETQYF. CDR3 nucleotide sequence: TGTGCCAGCAGCCGACTAGCGGTCCAAGAGACCCAGTACTTC.

This clonotype came up a few times. The rearrangement uses TRBV10-3 and TRBJ2-3, with 9 bases that match TRBD2. The CDR3 is 14 residues long. The germline gives CDR1 ENHRY, CDR2 SYGVKD. With 3 bases clipped from V and 5 bases from J, the junction kept 3 bases outside the gene matches. CDR3 loop: CAISDLAGIDTQYF. DNA for the CDR3: TGTGCCATCAGTGATCTAGCGGGGATAGATACGCAGTATTTT.

This clonotype has more than one count but fewer than ten. The chain carries TRBV24-1 and TRBJ1-5; D might be TRBD1 (6 bases). Per the germline V gene, CDR1 is KGHDR and CDR2 is SFDVKD. This CDR3 spans 14 amino acids. The ends were cut back, 2 bases at V and 4 bases at J, with 8 bases in the middle. The CDR3 DNA is TGTGCCACCAGTGATTCGGGGGCTAATCAGCCCCAGCATTTT. Translating it yields CATSDSGANQPQHF.

This clonotype was recorded many times. The V gene is TRBV12-3 or TRBV12-4, the J gene TRBJ2-1; 9 nucleotides agree with TRBD2. V lost 3 bases, J lost 7 bases, and 7 bases stayed unmatched. The CDR3 is 15 residues long. The DNA for the CDR3 is TGTGCCAGCAGTTTTATAGCGGGAGCGGGGAATGAGCAGTTCTTC. It translates to CASSFIAGAGNEQFF.

This clonotype was seen a few times. V usage is TRBV20-1 and J usage is TRBJ2-3, with D perhaps matching TRBD1 (5 bases). Germline CDR1 and CDR2: DFQATT and SNEGSKA (reference sequence). The CDR3 is made up of 14 amino acids. With 6 bases removed from V and 0 bases from J, the gap between germline ends came to 13 bases. This CDR3 is CSAGDSSSTDTQYF. The CDR3 DNA sequence: TGCAGTGCCGGCGACAGTTCTAGCACAGATACGCAGTATTTT.

About this clonotype: A junction end diverges from the germline sequence, so it may reflect a read error. The chain is built from TRBV5-6 and TRBJ2-5; 7 bases align to TRBD1. The CDR3 covers 12 residues. Germline V CDR1 and CDR2: SGHDT, YYEEEE. The CDR3 bases are TGTGCCAGCAGCTACCCGACAGGGCCGGTAGACTTC. It yields the protein CASSYPTGPVDF.

This clonotype has ten or more counts. CDR3 sequence (DNA): TGCGCCAGCAGCTTGGTATCGGGAGAAAATCAGCCCCAGCATTTT. Its translation: CASSLVSGENQPQHF. The V gene is TRBV5-1, the J gene TRBJ1-5; D uncertain. V was pared by 0 bases and J by 4 bases, with 11 bases between. CDR3 length: 15 amino acids. The germline gives CDR1 SGHRS, CDR2 YFSETQ. Combining the CDR3 with reference TRBV5-1 and TRBJ1-5 gives the whole variable domain KAGVTQTPRYLIKTRGQQVTLSCSPISGHRSVSWYQQTPGQGLQFLFEYFSETQRNKGNFPGRFSGRQFSNSRSEMNVSTLELGDSALYLCASSLVSGENQPQHFGDGTRLSIL.

This chain connects TRBV5-1 to TRBJ2-6; a weak D match, TRBD1 (5 bases). CDR3 length: 15 residues. Deletions cut 2 bases from V and 2 bases from J, with 8 bases between. CDR1 is SGHRS, CDR2 YFSETQ, per germline. CDR3: CASSLQDAGANVLTF. CDR3 DNA: TGCGCCAGCAGCTTACAGGATGCTGGGGCCAACGTCCTGACTTTC.

This clonotype was seen many times. This chain links TRBV7-9 with TRBJ2-3; 12 positions match TRBD1. The junction had 10 bases not matched to a gene; V was cut back by 6 bases and J by 6 bases. The CDR3 length is 16 residues. Germline CDR1 and CDR2: SEHNR and FQNEAQ (reference sequence). CDR3 region: CASRTGTGGGRDTQYF. The CDR3 region has the DNA TGTGCCAGCAGGACCGGGACAGGGGGCGGACGGGATACGCAGTATTTT.

This clonotype has only a few counts. The genes are TRBV3-1 and TRBJ2-4; D may be TRBD1 or TRBD2 (5 bases each). The V and J ends lost 0 bases and 1 base respectively, with 16 bases between them. The CDR3 consists of 18 residues. The germline V gene encodes CDR1 LGHDT and CDR2 YNNKEL (reference sequence). As DNA, the CDR3 is TGTGCCAGCAGCCAAGATCGTCGGGACCCTAGGGCCAAAAACATTCAGTACTTC. Residues: CASSQDRRDPRAKNIQYF.

This clonotype has a count of ten or more. V gene TRBV25-1 combines with J gene TRBJ2-7; D is unresolved. Deletions cut 1 base from V and 0 bases from J, with 7 bases between. The CDR3 consists of 14 residues. Germline assignment: CDR1 MGHDK and CDR2 SYGVNS. The CDR3 is CASSESGSSYEQYF. Written as DNA, the CDR3 is TGTGCCAGCAGTGAATCTGGTAGCTCCTACGAGCAGTACTTC.

This clonotype was seen a few times. In nucleotides, the CDR3 is TGTGCCAGCAGCCGCCGGGGGGGTCTTATTTATAGCAATCAGCCCCAGCATTTT. This encodes CASSRRGGLIYSNQPQHF. The chain couples TRBV12-3 or TRBV12-4 to TRBJ1-5; D possibly corresponds to TRBD1 (5 bases). The length of the CDR3 is 18 residues. V shed 6 bases and J shed 0 bases, with 21 bases lying between them.

There are a few counts of this clonotype. This chain joins TRBV7-8 and TRBJ1-1; 7 nucleotides match TRBD1. V dropped 5 bases and J dropped 2; count of bases not matched to a gene: 11. This CDR3 has 16 amino acids. Germline V gene sequence: CDR1 SGHVS, CDR2 FQNEAQ. The CDR3 coding sequence is TGTGCCAGCAGCCCACCCCCGACAGGGAAAAACACTGAAGCTTTCTTT. As protein: CASSPPPTGKNTEAFF.

The rearrangement uses TRBV4-1 and TRBJ1-1, with D possibly matching TRBD1 (5 bases). The CDR3 loop spans 13 amino acids. The germline CDR1 and CDR2 sequences are MGHRA and YSYEKL. The CDR3 region has the DNA TGCGCTGGAGGTGGGGCCAGGAACACTGAAGCTTTCTTT. Its translation: CAGGGARNTEAFF.

This clonotype was seen more than once but under ten times. The genes are TRBV2 and TRBJ2-6, with 8 positions matching TRBD2. In germline, CDR1 is SNHLY, CDR2 FYNNEI. This CDR3 is 17 amino acids long. V shed 7 bases, J shed 0 bases, and the junction held 8 bases outside the gene matches. Here the CDR3 reads CASTPGGFTSGANVLTF. The CDR3 DNA reads as TGTGCCAGCACCCCGGGGGGGTTCACCTCTGGGGCCAACGTCCTGACTTTC.

This chain uses TRBV4-1 with TRBJ1-6, with D tentatively TRBD1 (6 bases). The CDR3 length is 14 residues. Trimming removed 4 bases at V and 7 bases at J, with 11 bases between. The germline gives CDR1 MGHRA, CDR2 YSYEKL. CDR3 protein: CASSPRQANSPLHF. CDR3 nucleotides: TGCGCCAGCAGCCCCCGACAGGCCAATTCACCCCTCCACTTT.

The chain couples TRBV28 to TRBJ2-7, with a weak D call TRBD1 (5 bases). V was trimmed by 5 bases and J by 1 base, leaving 15 bases between them. Germline loops: CDR1 MDHEN, CDR2 SYDVKM. The CDR3 extends over 15 amino acids. Here the CDR3 DNA reads TGTGCCAGCAGTCTGATGACAGAGACTTCCTACGAGCAGTACTTC. Translated, it gives CASSLMTETSYEQYF.

The chain links TRBV2 to TRBJ2-5, with TRBD2 matching 12 bases. J was trimmed by 3 bases and V by 7 bases; bases with no gene match: 9. Looked up from germline, CDR1 is SNHLY and CDR2 is FYNNEI. CDR3 length: 16 amino acids. The CDR3 DNA reads TGTGCCAGCAAATTTCTAGCGGGAGGGGCGGAAGAGACCCAGTACTTC. Protein: CASKFLAGGAEETQYF.